The 6 T cell receptor beta chains below come from one sample, sequenced in a study of blood T cell repertoires in COVID-19. The assay was immunoSEQ multiplex PCR, and TCRdb's table has in-frame clones only and misses some. The sample has about 100,000 clones; about 85% are singletons. The specimen sequenced was peripheral blood. These receptors were collected from a man in his fifties with active or convalescent COVID-19.

The rearrangement links TRBV29-1 to TRBJ2-2, with TRBD2 as a possible D gene (6 bases). There are 13 residues in the CDR3. Deletions cut 7 bases from V and 4 bases from J, with 13 bases between. Germline-derived CDR1 and CDR2 are SQVTM and ANQGSEA. Here the CDR3 reads CSGKRAGTGELFF. DNA of the CDR3: TGCAGCGGTAAGCGGGCTGGCACCGGGGAGCTGTTTTTT.

The genes are TRBV6-1 and TRBJ2-2, with TRBD2 matching 9 bases. This CDR3 has 17 residues. Germline CDR1 is MNHNS and CDR2 is SASEGT. Trimming removed 2 bases from V and 5 bases from J; junction bases left unmatched: 9. The CDR3 spells CASSEQAGGARTGELFF. DNA for the CDR3: TGTGCCAGCAGTGAACAAGCGGGAGGCGCGAGGACCGGGGAGCTGTTTTTT.

The J gene is TRBJ1-1, the V gene TRBV5-1, with a tentative D call TRBD1 (6 bases). The CDR3 is 14 amino acids. V was pared by 0 bases and J by 7 bases, with 13 bases between. Germline values: CDR1 SGHRS, CDR2 YFSETQ. The CDR3 DNA is TGCGCCAGCAGCTTGGTCCCGGGGGGCGGTGAAGCTTTCTTT. Protein sequence: CASSLVPGGGEAFF.

The chain is built from TRBV5-1 and TRBJ1-1; weak D call: TRBD1 (6 bases). Between the trimmed V and J ends, which lost 3 bases and 3 bases, there was a span of 27 bases. The germline V gene has CDR1 SGHRS and CDR2 YFSETQ. CDR3 length: 19 residues. In DNA, the CDR3 is TGCGCCAGCAGCTGGGAACGATCCGGGACACGGGTCGGGCACACTGAAGCTTTCTTT. Translated, it gives CASSWERSGTRVGHTEAFF. Full variable domain (rest looked up from reference TRBV5-1 and TRBJ1-1): KAGVTQTPRYLIKTRGQQVTLSCSPISGHRSVSWYQQTPGQGLQFLFEYFSETQRNKGNFPGRFSGRQFSNSRSEMNVSTLELGDSALYLCASSWERSGTRVGHTEAFFGQGTRLTVV.

The count of this clone is one. The chain couples TRBV9 to TRBJ2-2; 7 bases agree with TRBD2. The CDR3 length is 15 residues. Germline V gives CDR1 SGDLS, CDR2 YYNGEE. The trim removed 0 bases at V and 7 bases at J, leaving 6 bases unmatched. The CDR3 loop is CASSVGLAVGGELFF. The CDR3 nucleotides are TGTGCCAGCAGCGTAGGTCTAGCGGTTGGCGGGGAGCTGTTTTTT.

Details on this clone: Sequence at one end of the junction differs from germline and may be a read error. V and J are TRBV6-6 and TRBJ2-2, with D perhaps matching TRBD2 (8 bases). This CDR3 region has 18 residues. Germline-derived CDR1 and CDR2 are MNHNY and SVGAGI (reference sequence). CDR3 loop: CASSQSAGGQYLSGGLFF. The CDR3 DNA is TGTGCCAGCAGTCAGTCCGCAGGGGGACAGTACTTGAGCGGGGGGCTGTTTTTT.